This paragraph reports one T cell receptor beta chain. Its matching antigen is unknown. Germline V CDR1 and CDR2: SNHLY, FYNNEI. Trimming cost V 0 bases and J 11 bases, with 13 bases left between them. The CDR3 has 13 amino acids. Every isolated RNA sample was fully reverse transcribed, so sequencing captured expressed TCRB transcripts. Naive, central memory and regulatory T cell samples yielded around 3.5 million reads on average. Using immunoSEQ multiplex PCR, the repertoire was profiled, and TCRdb retains in-frame clones only, with some absent. The table records about 350,000 clones, around 20% of them present only once. The data were obtained in a study of beta chain features in type 1 diabetes. The wider study: Examination of sorted cells across all samples involved 100 million or so cells.

The study, taken as a whole, reports: Possibly, sequencing cDNA over-represented cells that had high TCR expression levels.

The J gene is TRBJ1-1, the V gene TRBV2; D is unresolved. Sequenced input: naive CD4+ T cells from blood. The sequence derives from a woman aged 18-29 years in good health. The CDR3 here is CASSEAPGFDAFF. The DNA for the CDR3 is TGTGCCAGCAGTGAAGCGCCGGGGTTCGATGCTTTCTTT.